The 32 T cell receptor beta chains given below trace back to one sample, sequenced in a study of cytomegalovirus exposure and HLA in healthy donors. PCR primers comprised 60 Vbeta and 13 Jbeta primers. The data were produced by immunoSEQ multiplex PCR, yet TCRdb's version contains in-frame clones alone and is incomplete. This table lists 60,000 or so clones. What was sequenced was PBMCs. These receptors all come from a woman aged 18-35 years in good health and CMV-seronegative.

The rearrangement joins TRBV19 to TRBJ1-4, with D perhaps matching TRBD1 (5 bases). V dropped 5 bases and J dropped 7 bases, with 17 bases sitting between them. Germline values: CDR1 LNHDA, CDR2 SQIVND (reference sequence). There are 15 residues in the CDR3. The CDR3 bases are TGTGCCAGTAGTGGACCGAGGGGCGGGAGTGAAAAACTGTTTTTT. This codes for CASSGPRGGSEKLFF.

The chain carries TRBV6-1 and TRBJ1-6; D is uncertain. V was pared by 4 bases and J by 13 bases, with 14 bases between. This CDR3 region has 13 residues. Germline CDR1 is MNHNS and CDR2 is SASEGT. This CDR3 is CASSGVEGSPLHF. Here the CDR3 DNA reads TGTGCCAGCAGTGGGGTGGAGGGCTCCCCCCTCCACTTT.

The V call is TRBV6-8, the J call TRBJ2-4; D is possibly TRBD2 (5 bases). CDR1 and CDR2 (germline): MNHGY, SAAAGT. CDR3 length equals 10 residues. V was pared by 10 bases and J by 11 bases, with 12 bases between. DNA of the CDR3: TGTGCCACCCCGGGATACTTTCAGTACTTC. Protein sequence: CATPGYFQYF.

The J gene is TRBJ1-2, the V gene TRBV5-4, with 7 bases lining up with TRBD1. This CDR3 contains 13 residues. The V segment lost 6 bases and the J segment 5 bases; nucleotides outside the gene matches: 7. Germline CDR1 SGHNT, CDR2 YYREEE (reference sequence). The CDR3 here is CASTPGTVYGYTF. CDR3 nucleotides: TGTGCCAGCACACCTGGGACAGTATATGGCTACACCTTC.

The genes are TRBV19 and TRBJ1-6; D unresolved. The CDR3 is 13 amino acids. V lost 6 bases, J lost 7 bases, and 10 bases lay in between. Germline CDR1 LNHDA, CDR2 SQIVND (reference sequence). CDR3 sequence: CASRKEPNSPLHF. CDR3 DNA sequence: TGTGCCAGTAGGAAGGAGCCCAATTCACCCCTCCACTTT.

The chain carries TRBV4-2 and TRBJ1-5; D unresolved. The CDR3 loop spans 16 amino acids. Germline-derived CDR1 and CDR2 are LGHNA and YNFKEQ. The V and J ends lost 5 bases and 1 base respectively, with 15 bases between them. Written as DNA, the CDR3 is TGTGCCAGCAGCGCGACGGGAGGACCGAGCAATCAGCCCCAGCATTTT. This gives the protein CASSATGGPSNQPQHF.

The chain joins TRBV6-1 to TRBJ2-5; tentatively, D is TRBD2 (6 bases). Per the germline V gene, CDR1 is MNHNS and CDR2 is SASEGT. Trimming left V 1 base short and J 5 bases short, with 17 bases between. The length of the CDR3 is 16 residues. The CDR3: CASSEVGGIIGETQYF. The CDR3 nucleotides read TGTGCCAGCAGTGAAGTAGGAGGGATTATAGGGGAGACCCAGTACTTC.

The V call is TRBV6-5, the J call TRBJ1-6; possible D gene TRBD1, 6 bases. V dropped 1 base and J dropped 9 bases, with 13 bases sitting between them. The germline V gene has CDR1 MNHEY and CDR2 SVGAGI. This CDR3 is built from 15 residues. The CDR3 bases are TGTGCCAGCAGTTACTTTACAGGGCTAGGTTCACCCCTCCACTTT. Amino acids: CASSYFTGLGSPLHF.

The chain links TRBV5-1 to TRBJ1-1; D is undetermined. The CDR3 length is 17 residues. Germline V gene lookup returns CDR1 SGHRS and CDR2 YFSETQ. Trimming left V 9 bases short and J 3 bases short, with 27 bases between. The CDR3: CATTPTGSGFRDTEAFF. The CDR3 DNA reads as TGCGCCACCACCCCCACGGGATCTGGGTTTCGGGACACTGAAGCTTTCTTT.

The chain couples TRBV7-6 to TRBJ2-7; the match to TRBD1 covers 9 bases. The CDR3 is 16 residues long. The J segment lost 4 bases and the V segment lost 5 bases, leaving 12 bases of the junction unmatched. Germline values: CDR1 SGHVS, CDR2 FNYEAQ. The CDR3 is CASSRKQGAPYYEQYF. DNA of the CDR3: TGTGCCAGCAGCCGAAAACAGGGGGCTCCTTATTACGAGCAGTACTTC.

The genes are TRBV28 and TRBJ1-2; perhaps TRBD1 as D (5 bases). CDR3 length equals 14 residues. Germline V CDR1 and CDR2: MDHEN, SYDVKM. Trimming took off 3 bases at V and 2 bases at J, with 10 bases between the two ends. CDR3 nucleotides: TGTGCCAGCAGTTTCGGTAGGGGCAACTATGGCTACACCTTC. Protein sequence: CASSFGRGNYGYTF.

The chain is built from TRBV7-2 and TRBJ1-2; D unresolved. This CDR3 spans 14 amino acids. V was shortened by 5 bases and J by 3 bases, with 13 bases between the two germline ends. CDR1 and CDR2 (germline): SGHTA, FQGNSA. The CDR3 DNA follows: TGTGCCAGCAGCGGCTACCGGGAGCACTATGGCTACACCTTC. Translated, it gives CASSGYREHYGYTF.

J is TRBJ1-5 and V is TRBV19; the match to TRBD1 covers 12 bases. With 4 bases clipped from V and 5 bases from J, the junction kept 15 bases outside the gene matches. CDR1 LNHDA and CDR2 SQIVND come from the germline V gene (reference sequence). CDR3 length: 19 residues. The CDR3 DNA reads TGTGCCAGTAGTACGACCCGGGACAGGGGGCCTGTAGTTTATCAGCCCCAGCATTTT. Translating gives CASSTTRDRGPVVYQPQHF.

The chain uses TRBV10-1 and TRBJ1-1, with 12 bases aligning to TRBD1. This CDR3 is 13 amino acids long. Germline values: CDR1 WNHNN, CDR2 SYGVQD (reference sequence). With 8 bases clipped from V and 6 bases from J, the junction kept 4 bases outside the gene matches. The CDR3 loop reads CASGTGGDAEAFF. Written as DNA, the CDR3 is TGCGCCAGCGGGACAGGGGGCGACGCTGAAGCTTTCTTT.

The rearrangement links TRBV11-2 to TRBJ2-1; 10 bases are a match to TRBD2. CDR1 and CDR2 (germline): SGHAT, FQNNGV. V shed 0 bases and J 7 bases; nucleotides not matched to a gene: 6. There are 16 residues in the CDR3. The CDR3 sequence: CASSLELAGAYNEQFF. CDR3 sequence (DNA): TGTGCCAGCAGCTTAGAGCTAGCGGGGGCTTATAATGAGCAGTTCTTC.

The chain uses TRBV9 and TRBJ2-5; 7 bases match TRBD1. The ends lost 4 bases at V and 5 bases at J; junction bases unmatched: 5. CDR1 SGDLS and CDR2 YYNGEE come from the germline V gene. The CDR3 sequence is 13 residues long. CDR3: CASSSRQGETQYF. CDR3 coding DNA: TGTGCCAGCAGCTCGCGACAGGGCGAGACCCAGTACTTC.

The genes are TRBV6-5 and TRBJ1-4; D is undetermined. V lost 6 bases to trimming and J lost 4 bases, with 6 bases between them. Germline CDR1 reads MNHEY; CDR2 reads SVGAGI. CDR3 size: 12 residues. CDR3 nucleotide sequence: TGTGCCAGCAGGCGCGGTAATGAAAAACTGTTTTTT. It codes for CASRRGNEKLFF.

The gene calls are TRBV27 and TRBJ2-2; a possible D gene is TRBD2 (5 bases). V was shortened by 4 bases and J by 4 bases, with 13 bases between the two germline ends. The germline V gene has CDR1 MNHEY and CDR2 SMNVEV (reference sequence). The CDR3 has 15 amino acids. The CDR3 loop reads CASSSLKRATGELFF. CDR3 coding DNA: TGTGCCAGCAGTTCCCTCAAGAGGGCCACCGGGGAGCTGTTTTTT.

A word on this clone: The same CDR3 arises from other DNA sequences in this sample as well. The chain links TRBV29-1 to TRBJ1-1; TRBD1 aligns across 8 bases. The CDR3 sequence is 15 residues long. The V gene's germline CDR1 is SQVTM and CDR2 ANQGSEA. CDR3 amino acids: CIVKQGGSRNTEAFF. CDR3 nucleotides: TGCATCGTGAAACAGGGGGGCAGCCGGAACACTGAAGCTTTCTTT.

The chain carries TRBV4-2 and TRBJ2-7, with D possibly being TRBD2 (5 bases). V was shortened by 6 bases and J by 5 bases, with 14 bases between the two germline ends. CDR1 and CDR2 from the germline V gene are LGHNA and YNFKEQ. This CDR3 region has 13 residues. DNA of the CDR3: TGTGCCAGCAGGTCTTCTAGCAGCCACGAGCAGTACTTC. This sequence encodes CASRSSSSHEQYF.

This sequence joins TRBV5-1 and TRBJ2-3; D possibly corresponds to TRBD2 (5 bases). V was trimmed by 2 bases and J by 6 bases, leaving 19 bases between them. CDR1 and CDR2 from the germline V gene are SGHRS and YFSETQ. This CDR3 has 16 residues. The CDR3 coding sequence is TGCGCCAGCAGCTTATCTCTAGTGGGGAGAGATGATACGCAGTATTTT. It encodes CASSLSLVGRDDTQYF.

The V gene is TRBV9, the J gene TRBJ1-2; no firm D call. Trimming shortened V by 2 bases and J by 5 bases, and 16 bases separated the two germline ends. The CDR3 length is 15 residues. Per germline, CDR1 SGDLS and CDR2 YYNGEE. CDR3 protein: CASSVGSRGGYGYTF. The CDR3 nucleotides read TGTGCCAGCAGCGTGGGTTCCAGAGGAGGGTATGGCTACACCTTC.

J is TRBJ2-2 and V is TRBV6-5; D unclear. This CDR3 has 15 residues. Germline V gene lookup returns CDR1 MNHEY and CDR2 SVGAGI. V was clipped by 2 bases and J by 4 bases, with 11 bases between them. CDR3 loop: CASSYPQVLTGELFF. The DNA of the CDR3 is TGTGCCAGCAGTTACCCCCAGGTCCTCACCGGGGAGCTGTTTTTT.

The J gene is TRBJ1-6, the V gene TRBV29-1, with TRBD1 matching over 7 bases. There are 16 residues in the CDR3. Trimming took 5 bases from V and 0 from J; bases not matched to a gene: 7. Germline loops: CDR1 SQVTM, CDR2 ANQGSEA. For the CDR3, the DNA is TGCAGCGTTCAGGACAGGCAAACCTCCTATAATTCACCCCTCCACTTT. Translated: CSVQDRQTSYNSPLHF.

The J gene is TRBJ2-7, the V gene TRBV5-4, with a possible D match to TRBD2 (5 bases). Germline values: CDR1 SGHNT, CDR2 YYREEE (reference sequence). This CDR3 is built from 14 residues. V was shortened by 2 bases and J by 2 bases, with 11 bases between the two germline ends. CDR3 protein: CASSLSGSAYEQYF. DNA of the CDR3: TGTGCCAGCAGCTTATCGGGGTCGGCCTACGAGCAGTACTTC.

Concerning this clone itself: At one end the junction does not follow the germline gene, possibly because of a read error. This chain connects TRBV7-7 to TRBJ2-3; 11 bases match TRBD2. The CDR3 runs 15 residues. From germline, CDR1 is SSHAT and CDR2 FNYEAQ (reference sequence). CDR3 in DNA: TGTGCTAGCAGCCCGACTAGCGGGGCAACAGATACGCAGTATTTT. Translating it yields CASSPTSGATDTQYF.

The chain employs TRBV4-2 and TRBJ1-2; D is ambiguous. Germline V gene sequence: CDR1 LGHNA, CDR2 YNFKEQ. V was clipped by 0 bases and J by 7 bases, with 9 bases between them. The CDR3 sequence is 13 residues long. CDR3: CASSQEAVSGYTF. Written as DNA, the CDR3 is TGTGCCAGCAGCCAAGAAGCCGTCTCTGGCTACACCTTC.

The chain combines TRBV2 with TRBJ1-5, with D hard to call. The V and J ends lost 7 bases and 5 bases respectively, with 12 bases between them. Per germline, CDR1 SNHLY and CDR2 FYNNEI. This CDR3 has 13 residues. In DNA, the CDR3 is TGTGCCAGCACCGTGGAGGGAGATCAGCCCCAGCATTTT. Its translation: CASTVEGDQPQHF.

V and J are TRBV2 and TRBJ2-2, with 8 bases that match TRBD2. After removal of 8 bases from V and 4 bases from J, the junction contained 9 bases not matched to a gene. Germline V gene sequence: CDR1 SNHLY, CDR2 FYNNEI. The CDR3 length is 15 residues. CDR3 sequence: CASSMVAGSTGELFF. DNA of the CDR3: TGTGCCAGCTCGATGGTAGCGGGATCCACCGGGGAGCTGTTTTTT.

The rearrangement joins TRBV11-2 to TRBJ2-2; D is unresolved. The CDR3 covers 13 residues. Germline CDR1 SGHAT, CDR2 FQNNGV. V lost 5 bases to trimming and J lost 3 bases, with 7 bases between them. The CDR3 loop reads CASSPQYTGELFF. The CDR3 DNA follows: TGTGCCAGCAGCCCTCAGTACACCGGGGAGCTGTTTTTT.

The V and J genes are TRBV7-2 and TRBJ2-7; D call uncertain. Looked up from germline, CDR1 is SGHTA and CDR2 is FQGNSA. V shed 0 bases and J shed 1 base, with 4 bases lying between them. The CDR3 is 13 amino acids. The CDR3: CASSLARSYEQYF. The CDR3 DNA is TGTGCCAGCAGCTTAGCCCGTTCCTACGAGCAGTACTTC.

CDR3 residues: CASSMRGETQYF. The CDR3, as DNA: TGTGCCAGTAGTATGAGAGGAGAGACCCAGTACTTC. This rearrangement joins TRBV19 to TRBJ2-5, with unresolved D. The V and J ends lost 3 bases and 4 bases respectively, with 6 bases between them. The germline V gene encodes CDR1 LNHDA and CDR2 SQIVND (reference sequence). CDR3 size: 12 residues.